This is a list of T cell receptor beta chains from one sample in a study of vaccination effects on CD4 cells after COVID-19. Their antigen targets remain unknown. Sequenced by immunoSEQ multiplex PCR; TCRdb stores in-frame clones only, minus some. The data hold tens of thousands of clones, with over 55% observed a single time. The sequences come from CD4+ T cells from PBMCs cultured with HCoV-NL63 spike peptides, collected after COVID-19 vaccination. All receptors come from a human donor who received a COVID-19 vaccine. Each CDR3 is given with its conserved first and last residue. Fields, in order: J gene, V gene, D gene, clone size, CDR3 DNA, CDR3 protein. The D gene is left open where the match is weak. Rows give clone size only sometimes, using once, few, many, or a class for an expanded clone.

J gene: TRBJ2-1; V gene: TRBV6-1; D gene: .; clone size: .; CDR3 DNA: TGTGCCAGCAGTGAAGATCCGGAATACAATGAGCAGTTCTTC; CDR3 protein: CASSEDPEYNEQFF
J gene: TRBJ2-2; V gene: TRBV18; D gene: .; clone size: .; CDR3 DNA: TGTGCCAGCTCACCATCCGGGGGCCCGAACACCGGGGAGCTGTTTTTT; CDR3 protein: CASSPSGGPNTGELFF
J gene: TRBJ2-1; V gene: TRBV11-2; D gene: TRBD2; clone size: .; CDR3 DNA: TGTGCCAGCAGCTTAGCCGGGGGGGCCTACAATGAGCAGTTCTTC; CDR3 protein: CASSLAGGAYNEQFF
J gene: TRBJ2-2; V gene: TRBV4-1; D gene: .; clone size: .; CDR3 DNA: TGCGCCAGCAGCCGAAGGACTTCCCCCAACACCGGGGAGCTGTTTTTT; CDR3 protein: CASSRRTSPNTGELFF
J gene: TRBJ2-7; V gene: TRBV7-2; D gene: TRBD2; clone size: .; CDR3 DNA: TGTGCCAGCAGCTTAGGCCCTAGCGGGTACGAGCAGTACTTC; CDR3 protein: CASSLGPSGYEQYF
J gene: TRBJ2-7; V gene: TRBV2; D gene: .; clone size: .; CDR3 DNA: TGTGCCAGCAGTGAAGACGATTTGGAGCAGTACTTC; CDR3 protein: CASSEDDLEQYF
J gene: TRBJ1-5; V gene: TRBV30; D gene: .; clone size: medium-sized; CDR3 DNA: TGTGCCTGGAGTGTACAACGGAATCAGCCCCAGCATTTT; CDR3 protein: CAWSVQRNQPQHF
J gene: TRBJ2-5; V gene: TRBV18; D gene: .; clone size: .; CDR3 DNA: TGTGCCAGCTCACCACCCAGCACAGCGGCAGGGGAGACCCAGTACTTC; CDR3 protein: CASSPPSTAAGETQYF
J gene: TRBJ1-2; V gene: TRBV19; D gene: .; clone size: .; CDR3 DNA: TGTGCCAGTAGTGGGCCCAACAAAGGGGAAAAAGGCTACACCTTC; CDR3 protein: CASSGPNKGEKGYTF
J gene: TRBJ1-5; V gene: TRBV10-3; D gene: TRBD1; clone size: .; CDR3 DNA: TGTGCCATCAGTGAGTCGACAGGGGGTCAGCCCCAGCATTTT; CDR3 protein: CAISESTGGQPQHF
J gene: TRBJ2-2; V gene: TRBV11-3; D gene: .; clone size: once; CDR3 DNA: TGTGCCAGCAGCCTTGACAACACCGGGGAGCTGTTTTTT; CDR3 protein: CASSLDNTGELFF
J gene: TRBJ2-4; V gene: TRBV2; D gene: TRBD2; clone size: few; CDR3 DNA: TGTGCCAGCAGTACCGGGACTAGACATAGTTACTTC; CDR3 protein: CASSTGTRHSYF
J gene: TRBJ2-4; V gene: TRBV6-5; D gene: TRBD1; clone size: .; CDR3 DNA: TGTGCCAGCAGATACGGACAGGAGAAAAACATTCAGTACTTC; CDR3 protein: CASRYGQEKNIQYF
J gene: TRBJ1-1; V gene: TRBV7-6; D gene: TRBD1; clone size: once; CDR3 DNA: TGTGCCAGCAGCTTCCTGACCGGGACAGTGAACACTGAAGCTTTCTTT; CDR3 protein: CASSFLTGTVNTEAFF
J gene: TRBJ1-2; V gene: TRBV2; D gene: .; clone size: .; CDR3 DNA: TGTGCCAGCAGTGAGGGAGCTAACTATGGCTACACCTTC; CDR3 protein: CASSEGANYGYTF
J gene: TRBJ1-5; V gene: TRBV15; D gene: .; clone size: few; CDR3 DNA: TGTGCCACCAGCAGGGACAATCAGCCCCAGCATTTT; CDR3 protein: CATSRDNQPQHF
J gene: TRBJ2-1; V gene: TRBV6-2/TRBV6-3; D gene: .; clone size: .; CDR3 DNA: TGTGCCAGCAGTAAACTAAGGACCTCCGAGCAGTTCTTC; CDR3 protein: CASSKLRTSEQFF
J gene: TRBJ2-7; V gene: TRBV6-5; D gene: .; clone size: few; CDR3 DNA: TGTGCCAGCAGGCCCACAGTTGCCTCCTACGAGCAGTACTTC; CDR3 protein: CASRPTVASYEQYF
J gene: TRBJ1-4; V gene: TRBV5-8; D gene: .; clone size: .; CDR3 DNA: TGTGCCAGCAGCTCCCCCGGGACGGGCAATGAAAAACTGTTTTTT; CDR3 protein: CASSSPGTGNEKLFF
J gene: TRBJ1-1; V gene: TRBV7-9; D gene: .; clone size: .; CDR3 DNA: TGTGCCAGCAGCTTAGCAACCCTGGGCACTGAAGCTTTCTTT; CDR3 protein: CASSLATLGTEAFF
J gene: TRBJ1-1; V gene: TRBV2; D gene: .; clone size: .; CDR3 DNA: TGTGCCAGCAGTGTATTCCGAAGTGGTGAAGCTTTCTTT; CDR3 protein: CASSVFRSGEAFF
J gene: TRBJ2-5; V gene: TRBV5-4; D gene: TRBD1; clone size: .; CDR3 DNA: TGTGCCAGCAGCCCGGGACAGTTACAAGAGACCCAGTACTTC; CDR3 protein: CASSPGQLQETQYF
J gene: TRBJ1-5; V gene: TRBV18; D gene: TRBD1; clone size: .; CDR3 DNA: TGTGCCAGCTCACCGGAGACAGGGGGCAATCAGCCCCAGCATTTT; CDR3 protein: CASSPETGGNQPQHF
J gene: TRBJ2-7; V gene: TRBV7-9; D gene: .; clone size: .; CDR3 DNA: TGTGCCAGCAGCTTAGACAGTTACCCCTCCTACGAGCAGTACTTC; CDR3 protein: CASSLDSYPSYEQYF
J gene: TRBJ2-2; V gene: TRBV12-1; D gene: .; clone size: .; CDR3 DNA: TGTGCCACCCGGGTGACAGGGGGCGATATCGGGGAGCTGTTTTTT; CDR3 protein: CATRVTGGDIGELFF
J gene: TRBJ2-1; V gene: TRBV7-8; D gene: TRBD2; clone size: .; CDR3 DNA: TGTGCCAGCAGCTTATTCCGAGCGGGAGTCTCCCTTAGGTCCTACAATGAGCAGTTCTTC; CDR3 protein: CASSLFRAGVSLRSYNEQFF
J gene: TRBJ2-1; V gene: TRBV5-1; D gene: .; clone size: .; CDR3 DNA: TGCGCCAGCAGCTTCCAGGGGACAAACAATGAGCAGTTCTTC; CDR3 protein: CASSFQGTNNEQFF
J gene: TRBJ2-7; V gene: TRBV25-1; D gene: TRBD1; clone size: few; CDR3 DNA: TGTGCCAGCACCCCCGGACAGGGGGACTACGAGCAGTACTTC; CDR3 protein: CASTPGQGDYEQYF
J gene: TRBJ2-1; V gene: TRBV7-2; D gene: .; clone size: once; CDR3 DNA: TGTGCCAGCAGCTTAGGAGGGGCGTGGTCCTACAATGAGCAGTTCTTC; CDR3 protein: CASSLGGAWSYNEQFF
J gene: TRBJ1-4; V gene: TRBV14; D gene: .; clone size: .; CDR3 DNA: TGTGCCAGCAGCCCCTTGGGAGGCGGGGATGAAAAACTGTTTTTT; CDR3 protein: CASSPLGGGDEKLFF
J gene: TRBJ2-2; V gene: TRBV2; D gene: TRBD2; clone size: few; CDR3 DNA: TGTGCCAGCAGACGGACTAGCGGCGGGACCGGGGAGCTGTTTTTT; CDR3 protein: CASRRTSGGTGELFF
J gene: TRBJ2-1; V gene: TRBV27; D gene: TRBD2; clone size: .; CDR3 DNA: TGTGCCAGCAGCCTTATGAAAGCTAGCGGGAGGGCCCGTAGGGATGAGCAGTTCTTC; CDR3 protein: CASSLMKASGRARRDEQFF
J gene: TRBJ2-1; V gene: TRBV7-9; D gene: TRBD2; clone size: once; CDR3 DNA: TGTGCCAGCAGTCCCTGGGGGGCGGGAGGATACAATGAGCAGTTCTTC; CDR3 protein: CASSPWGAGGYNEQFF
J gene: TRBJ1-5; V gene: TRBV6-5; D gene: .; clone size: .; CDR3 DNA: TGTGCCAGCAGACCGGGACCTAGGAGCAATCAGCCCCAGCATTTT; CDR3 protein: CASRPGPRSNQPQHF
J gene: TRBJ2-2; V gene: TRBV7-2; D gene: TRBD1; clone size: .; CDR3 DNA: TGTGCCAGCAGACAAACAGGGGGCGCGAACACCGGGGAGCTGTTTTTT; CDR3 protein: CASRQTGGANTGELFF
J gene: TRBJ1-2; V gene: TRBV6-2/TRBV6-3; D gene: .; clone size: .; CDR3 DNA: TGTGCCAGCAGTCGCTCGGAGAACTATGGCTACACCTTC; CDR3 protein: CASSRSENYGYTF
J gene: TRBJ2-3; V gene: TRBV6-1; D gene: .; clone size: .; CDR3 DNA: TGTGCCAGCAGTGAGGGCCACGGAACCCCAGATACGCAGTATTTT; CDR3 protein: CASSEGHGTPDTQYF
J gene: TRBJ2-7; V gene: TRBV20-1; D gene: TRBD2; clone size: .; CDR3 DNA: TGCAGTGCAAGTCCCGGGACTAGCGGGAGGTACCACGAGCAGTACTTC; CDR3 protein: CSASPGTSGRYHEQYF
J gene: TRBJ2-7; V gene: TRBV11-2; D gene: TRBD2; clone size: .; CDR3 DNA: TGTGCCAGCAGCTTCAGCGGGAGCTCCTACGAGCAGTACTTC; CDR3 protein: CASSFSGSSYEQYF
J gene: TRBJ2-1; V gene: TRBV6-5; D gene: TRBD1; clone size: .; CDR3 DNA: TGTGCCAGCACTCGAAGGAACAGGGGGAATGAGCAGTTCTTC; CDR3 protein: CASTRRNRGNEQFF
J gene: TRBJ2-1; V gene: TRBV5-1; D gene: TRBD2; clone size: .; CDR3 DNA: TGCGCCAGCAGCTTGGCTACTCTAGCGGGAGGTTTGGATGAGCAGTTCTTC; CDR3 protein: CASSLATLAGGLDEQFF
J gene: TRBJ1-2; V gene: TRBV24-1; D gene: .; clone size: .; CDR3 DNA: TGTGCCACCAGTGCGGACGGACTCTATGGCTACACCTTC; CDR3 protein: CATSADGLYGYTF
J gene: TRBJ1-1; V gene: TRBV5-6; D gene: .; clone size: .; CDR3 DNA: TGTGCCAGCAGCTTGTCTCTCGCGCCAAACACTGAAGCTTTCTTT; CDR3 protein: CASSLSLAPNTEAFF